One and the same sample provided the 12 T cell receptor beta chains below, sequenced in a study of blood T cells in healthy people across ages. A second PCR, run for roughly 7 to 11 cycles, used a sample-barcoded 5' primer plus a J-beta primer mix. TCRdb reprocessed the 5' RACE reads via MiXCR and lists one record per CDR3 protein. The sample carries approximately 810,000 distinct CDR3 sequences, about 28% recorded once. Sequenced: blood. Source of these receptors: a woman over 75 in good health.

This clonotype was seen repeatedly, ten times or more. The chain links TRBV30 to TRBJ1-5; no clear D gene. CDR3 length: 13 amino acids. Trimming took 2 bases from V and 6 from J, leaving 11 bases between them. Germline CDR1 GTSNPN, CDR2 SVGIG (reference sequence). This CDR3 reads CAWSRGFGQPQHF. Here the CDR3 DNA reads TGTGCCTGGAGTAGAGGGTTCGGTCAGCCCCAGCATTTT.

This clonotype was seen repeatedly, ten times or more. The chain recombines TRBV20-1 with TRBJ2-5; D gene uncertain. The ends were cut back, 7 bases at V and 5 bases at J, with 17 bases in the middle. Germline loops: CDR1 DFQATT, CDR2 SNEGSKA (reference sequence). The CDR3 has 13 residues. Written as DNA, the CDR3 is TGCAGTGGGGTGGTTGGGATCCGGGAGACCCAGTACTTC. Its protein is CSGVVGIRETQYF.

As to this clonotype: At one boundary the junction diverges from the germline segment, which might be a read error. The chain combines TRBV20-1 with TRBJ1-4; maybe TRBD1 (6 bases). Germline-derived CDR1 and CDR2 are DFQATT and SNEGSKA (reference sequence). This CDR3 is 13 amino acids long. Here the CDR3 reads CSADRGANEKRFF. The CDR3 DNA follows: TGCAGTGCCGATAGGGGGGCTAATGAAAAACGGTTTTTT.

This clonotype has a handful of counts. The CDR3 region has the DNA TGTGCCAGCAGTGCCGGACAGCCTGGCGGGGAAAAACTGTTTTTT. Protein product: CASSAGQPGGEKLFF. This chain links TRBV27 with TRBJ1-4, with D maybe TRBD1 (6 bases). V lost 5 bases to trimming and J lost 8 bases, with 18 bases between them. Germline V gene data show CDR1 as MNHEY and CDR2 as SMNVEV (reference sequence). The length of the CDR3 is 15 residues.

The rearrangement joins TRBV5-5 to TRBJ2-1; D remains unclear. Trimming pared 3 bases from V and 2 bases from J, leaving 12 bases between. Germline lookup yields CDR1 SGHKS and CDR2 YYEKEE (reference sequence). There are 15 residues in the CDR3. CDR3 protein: CASSSMSGPYNEQFF. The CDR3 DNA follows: TGTGCCAGCAGCTCCATGAGTGGACCCTACAATGAGCAGTTCTTC.

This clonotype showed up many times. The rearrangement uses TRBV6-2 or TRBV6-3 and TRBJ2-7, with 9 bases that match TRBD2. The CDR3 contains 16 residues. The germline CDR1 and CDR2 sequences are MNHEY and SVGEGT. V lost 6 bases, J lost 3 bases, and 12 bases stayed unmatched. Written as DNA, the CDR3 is TGTGCCAGCAGCACCCTCGGAAGCGGGGGGTTCTACGAGCAGTACTTC. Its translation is CASSTLGSGGFYEQYF.

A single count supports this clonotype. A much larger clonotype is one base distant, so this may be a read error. The CDR3 region is CSALGGSQETQFF. CDR3 DNA sequence: TGCAGTGCTTTAGGGGGCTCCCAAGAGACCCAGTTCTTC. The V call is TRBV20-1, the J call TRBJ2-5; TRBD1 agrees at 7 bases. The closer fit of TRBJ2-1 to the DNA end suggests the J call may be wrong. The CDR3 is 13 residues long. CDR1 is DFQATT, CDR2 SNEGSKA, per germline (reference sequence).

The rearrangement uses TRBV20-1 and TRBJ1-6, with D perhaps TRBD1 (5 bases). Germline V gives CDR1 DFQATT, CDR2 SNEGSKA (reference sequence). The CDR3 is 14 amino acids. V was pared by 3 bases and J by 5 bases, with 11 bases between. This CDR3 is CSASGGTNNSPLHF. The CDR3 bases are TGCAGTGCTAGTGGGGGGACGAATAATTCACCCCTCCACTTT.

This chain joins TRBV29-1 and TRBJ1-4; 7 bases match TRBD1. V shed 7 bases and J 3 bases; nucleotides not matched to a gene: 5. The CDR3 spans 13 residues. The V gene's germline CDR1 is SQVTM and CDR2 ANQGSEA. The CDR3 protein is CSARQGPNEKLFF. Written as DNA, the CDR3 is TGCAGCGCTCGACAGGGACCTAATGAAAAACTGTTTTTT.

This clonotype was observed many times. CDR3: CASSFGPEETQYF. In nucleotides, the CDR3 is TGCGCCAGCAGTTTCGGGCCAGAAGAGACCCAGTACTTC. The genes are TRBV10-1 and TRBJ2-5; no definite D call. The CDR3 loop spans 13 amino acids. Germline CDR1 reads WNHNN; CDR2 reads SYGVQD (reference sequence). V lost 5 bases, J lost 3 bases, and 10 bases lay in between.

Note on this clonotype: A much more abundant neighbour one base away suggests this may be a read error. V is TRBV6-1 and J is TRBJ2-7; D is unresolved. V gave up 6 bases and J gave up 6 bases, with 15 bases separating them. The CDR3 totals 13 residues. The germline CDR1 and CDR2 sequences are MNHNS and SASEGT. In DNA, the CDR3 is TGTGCCAGCAGGGGGTTTACAGAGTCCGAGCAGTACTTC. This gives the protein CASRGFTESEQYF.

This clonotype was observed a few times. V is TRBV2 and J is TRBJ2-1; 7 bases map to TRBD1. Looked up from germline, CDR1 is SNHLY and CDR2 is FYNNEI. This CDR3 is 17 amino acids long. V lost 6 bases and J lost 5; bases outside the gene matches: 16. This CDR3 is CASRPNPGQRPNNEQFF. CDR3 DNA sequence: TGTGCCAGCAGGCCAAACCCGGGACAGAGACCGAACAATGAGCAGTTCTTC.